Following are 21 T cell receptor beta chains from one sample sequenced in a study of T cells after yellow fever vaccination. TCRdb itself ran the 5' RACE reads through MiXCR, one entry per CDR3 protein. The profile covers some 340,000 distinct CDR3 sequences, with roughly 10% appearing a single time and approximately 3% taken by the ten largest. The sequenced sample was CD4+ T cells sorted from PBMCs, obtained 45 days after the yellow fever booster vaccination. The receptors come from a man younger than 35 who received the YFV17D yellow fever vaccine.

The chain uses TRBV6-1 and TRBJ2-3; no reliable D call. The V end lost 6 bases, the J end lost 3 bases, and 10 bases lay between the germline ends. The CDR3 spans 13 residues. Germline CDR1 is MNHNS and CDR2 is SASEGT. CDR3 DNA: TGTGCCAGCAGACTACTCGGGACAGATACGCAGTATTTT. Its protein product is CASRLLGTDTQYF.

This clonotype was counted between two and nine times. V is TRBV5-5 and J is TRBJ1-1; no clear D gene. CDR1 is SGHKS, CDR2 YYEKEE, per germline (reference sequence). CDR3 length: 13 residues. Trimming took off 4 bases at V and 6 bases at J, with 13 bases between the two ends. This chain's CDR3 is CASSLVRRSEAFF. The CDR3 coding sequence is TGTGCCAGCAGCCTGGTTAGGAGGTCTGAAGCTTTCTTT.

V is TRBV18 and J is TRBJ2-5; no firm D call. V was clipped by 4 bases and J by 6 bases, with 15 bases between them. This CDR3 spans 14 amino acids. Per the germline V gene, CDR1 is KGHSH and CDR2 is LQKENI. DNA for the CDR3: TGTGCCAGCTCACAGGACCAGGCTGGAAAGACCCAGTACTTC. Translation: CASSQDQAGKTQYF. Variable domain in full (rest from reference TRBV18 and TRBJ2-5): NAGVMQNPRHLVRRRGQEARLRCSPMKGHSHVYWYRQLPEEGLKFMVYLQKENIIDESGMPKERFSAEFPKEGPSILRIQQVVRGDSAAYFCASSQDQAGKTQYFGPGTRLLVL.

As for this clonotype: As the CDR3 is not closed by the conserved phenylalanine or tryptophan, this likely results from a read error. Because the CDR3's place on the DNA is in doubt, the DNA is left out and the CDR3 is given as listed by TCRdb. This chain links TRBV5-6 with TRBJ1-1. Germline CDR1 reads SGHDT; CDR2 reads YYEEEE. The CDR3 length equals 11 residues, ends included. The CDR3 loop is CASSLWADETL.

Turning to this clonotype: One end of the junction varies from germline; a read error may be responsible. The chain has TRBV18 and TRBJ2-2, with D possibly being TRBD1 (6 bases). Per the germline V gene, CDR1 is KGHSH and CDR2 is LQKENI. The CDR3 runs to 15 residues. The CDR3 nucleotides are TGTGCCAGTTCACTACAGGGTGTGAACACCGGGGAGCTGTTTTTT. Translation gives CASSLQGVNTGELFF.

This clonotype was picked up many times. The chain recombines TRBV7-9 with TRBJ1-1, with D uncertain. V lost 3 bases, J lost 0 bases, and 8 bases lay in between. CDR3 length equals 14 residues. CDR1 and CDR2 from the germline V gene are SEHNR and FQNEAQ (reference sequence). This CDR3 is CASSFWALNTEAFF. In DNA form, the CDR3 reads TGTGCCAGCAGCTTTTGGGCCTTGAACACTGAAGCTTTCTTT.

V is TRBV7-9 and J is TRBJ2-5; 7 positions agree with TRBD1. CDR3 length: 15 amino acids. J gave up 3 bases and V 2 bases, and 6 bases lay outside the gene matches. Per the germline V gene, CDR1 is SEHNR and CDR2 is FQNEAQ (reference sequence). CDR3 DNA: TGTGCCAGCAGCTTAAACCGACAGGGTGAAGAGACCCAGTACTTC. This codes for CASSLNRQGEETQYF.

This chain uses TRBV7-3 with TRBJ2-2; perhaps TRBD1 as D (5 bases). This CDR3 spans 14 amino acids. V dropped 6 bases and J dropped 1 base, with 9 bases sitting between them. Looked up from germline, CDR1 is SGHTA and CDR2 is FQGTGA. DNA for the CDR3: TGTGCCAGCAGAGCAGGACAGAACACCGGGGAGCTGTTTTTT. Its protein product is CASRAGQNTGELFF.

This clonotype was counted a few times. The chain joins TRBV4-3 to TRBJ1-6; no firm D call. CDR3 length: 16 residues. Looked up from germline, CDR1 is LGHNA and CDR2 is YSLEER. With 0 bases removed from V and 9 bases from J, the gap between germline ends came to 15 bases. In nucleotides, the CDR3 is TGCGCCAGCAGCCAAGATGCGGTGGGTGGCAGTTCACCCCTCCACTTT. Its protein product is CASSQDAVGGSSPLHF.

This sequence joins TRBV7-6 and TRBJ2-2; D possibly corresponds to TRBD1 (6 bases). The V gene lost 5 bases and the J gene lost 4 bases, with 17 bases spanning the gap. Germline-derived CDR1 and CDR2 are SGHVS and FNYEAQ. This CDR3 is built from 16 residues. CDR3 nucleotide sequence: TGTGCCAGCAGCCTCGCTTGGAGAGGGGGCACCGGGGAGCTGTTTTTT. Translating it yields CASSLAWRGGTGELFF.

This clonotype occurred many times. The chain combines TRBV18 with TRBJ2-3; 10 bases map to TRBD2. J gave up 1 base and V 1 base, and 8 bases lay outside the gene matches. Germline loops: CDR1 KGHSH, CDR2 LQKENI. This CDR3 spans 18 amino acids. In nucleotides, the CDR3 is TGTGCCAGCTCACCACAAGCGGGGGGGCCGTCCGGCACAGATACGCAGTATTTT. It yields the protein CASSPQAGGPSGTDTQYF. Full variable domain (outside the CDR3, taken from reference TRBV18 and TRBJ2-3): NAGVMQNPRHLVRRRGQEARLRCSPMKGHSHVYWYRQLPEEGLKFMVYLQKENIIDESGMPKERFSAEFPKEGPSILRIQQVVRGDSAAYFCASSPQAGGPSGTDTQYFGPGTRLTVL.

This clonotype has just a few counts. V usage is TRBV5-1 and J usage is TRBJ2-1; 10 nucleotides agree with TRBD1. The CDR3 contains 16 residues. Germline CDR1 reads SGHRS; CDR2 reads YFSETQ. Trimming removed 1 base from V and 4 bases from J; junction bases left unmatched: 5. CDR3 amino acids: CASSLLGQGSYNEQFF. CDR3 coding DNA: TGCGCCAGCAGCTTGTTGGGACAGGGGTCATACAATGAGCAGTTCTTC.

This clonotype appeared many times. V and J are TRBV27 and TRBJ1-1; tentatively, D is TRBD1 (5 bases). The germline V gene has CDR1 MNHEY and CDR2 SMNVEV (reference sequence). The CDR3 totals 15 residues. Trimming shortened V by 5 bases and J by 4 bases, and 17 bases separated the two germline ends. Here the CDR3 DNA reads TGTGCCAGCAGTATCAGGGTTGGGCTTAGCACTGAAGCTTTCTTT. This codes for CASSIRVGLSTEAFF.

In its sample, this clonotype was seen a few times. The V gene is TRBV18, the J gene TRBJ2-3; D uncertain. Trimming removed 5 bases from V and 6 bases from J, with 9 bases in between. The CDR3 length is 12 residues. The germline V gene encodes CDR1 KGHSH and CDR2 LQKENI. The CDR3 bases are TGTGCCAGCTCAACTCTGGCGGATACGCAGTATTTT. This translates into CASSTLADTQYF.

This clonotype appeared a few times. The chain carries TRBV10-1 and TRBJ2-7; TRBD2 is a possible D gene (5 bases). V shed 8 bases and J shed 0 bases, with 17 bases lying between them. Germline V gives CDR1 WNHNN, CDR2 SYGVQD (reference sequence). The CDR3 sequence is 15 residues long. The CDR3 nucleotides are TGCGCCAGCGGAGACGGGAATCCTGGCTCCTACGAGCAGTACTTC. It yields the protein CASGDGNPGSYEQYF.

This chain uses TRBV12-3 or TRBV12-4 with TRBJ1-1, with 9 bases lining up with TRBD1. The CDR3 runs 16 residues. With 4 bases clipped from V and 9 bases from J, the junction kept 15 bases outside the gene matches. CDR3 sequence: CASSSLRGQGPTQAFF. The CDR3 DNA follows: TGTGCCAGCAGTTCCCTCCGGGGACAGGGCCCGACCCAAGCTTTCTTT.

This clonotype showed up just a few times. V and J are TRBV20-1 and TRBJ1-1; tentatively, D is TRBD1 (5 bases). CDR3 size: 11 residues. From germline, CDR1 is DFQATT and CDR2 SNEGSKA (reference sequence). The CDR3 DNA reads as TGCAGGGGGGAGGATAACACTGAAGCTTTCTTT. The encoded protein is CRGEDNTEAFF.

The chain combines TRBV5-4 with TRBJ2-5; 11 bases are a match to TRBD1. Germline V gene lookup returns CDR1 SGHNT and CDR2 YYREEE (reference sequence). The CDR3 totals 15 residues. J lost 5 bases, V lost 5 bases, and 8 bases had no gene match. The DNA for the CDR3 is TGTGCCAGCAGACCTCGGACAGGGGGCGGGGAGACCCAGTACTTC. It translates to CASRPRTGGGETQYF.

This chain joins TRBV6-5 and TRBJ1-4, with 7 positions matching TRBD1. Unmatched junction bases numbered 10, after V lost 5 bases and J lost 7 bases. The CDR3 length is 15 residues. Germline V gene sequence: CDR1 MNHEY, CDR2 SVGAGI. The CDR3 coding sequence is TGTGCCAGCAGTCGACAGGGTTTTATGGGTGAAAAACTGTTTTTT. It encodes CASSRQGFMGEKLFF.

This clonotype was observed a few times. The rearrangement joins TRBV20-1 to TRBJ2-3, with 14 bases that match TRBD2. Losses at the gene ends were 0 bases for V and 3 bases for J; bases not matched to a gene: 8. CDR1 and CDR2 (germline): DFQATT, SNEGSKA (reference sequence). The length of the CDR3 is 18 residues. The CDR3 DNA reads TGCAGTGCTAGAGATTGGAGACTAGCGGGGGGGGAAACAGATACGCAGTATTTT. It is translated as CSARDWRLAGGETDTQYF.

With respect to this clonotype: One end of the junction fails to match germline, which may point to a read error. J is TRBJ2-7 and V is TRBV6-1, with 8 bases lining up with TRBD1. Germline V gene lookup returns CDR1 MNHNS and CDR2 SASEGT. The CDR3 is made up of 15 amino acids. The CDR3 region is CASSSSGTGMYGQYF. The DNA for the CDR3 is TGTGCCAGCAGTTCCTCCGGGACAGGAATGTACGGGCAGTACTTC.